These 5 T cell receptor beta chains came from one sample sequenced in a study of blood T cells in healthy people across ages. PCR was performed a second time for about 7 to 11 cycles using a sample-barcoded 5' primer and a J-beta primer mix. TCRdb re-analysed the 5' RACE reads in MiXCR, keeping a single row per CDR3 protein. The table lists about 830,000 distinct CDR3 sequences, around 62% of them singletons. Sequenced: blood. These receptor sequences come from a man between 25 and 39 years old in good health.

The chain uses TRBV7-8 and TRBJ2-2; D perhaps matches TRBD1 (5 bases). Trimming cost V 7 bases and J 0 bases, with 18 bases left between them. The germline gives CDR1 SGHVS, CDR2 FQNEAQ. The CDR3 length is 17 residues. CDR3 amino acids: CASMSRAQYANTGELFF. The CDR3 nucleotides read TGTGCCAGCATGTCCAGGGCGCAATACGCGAACACCGGGGAGCTGTTTTTT. The full variable domain, in which reference TRBV7-8 and TRBJ2-2 provide the parts outside the CDR3, is GAGVSQSPRYKVAKRGQDVALRCDPISGHVSLFWYQQALGQGPEFLTYFQNEAQLDKSGLPSDRFFAERPEGSVSTLKIQRTQQEDSAVYLCASMSRAQYANTGELFFGEGSRLTVL.

This clonotype has only a few counts. V usage is TRBV5-1 and J usage is TRBJ2-3, with no clear D. Germline V gives CDR1 SGHRS, CDR2 YFSETQ. CDR3 length: 13 residues. V was pared by 4 bases and J by 6 bases, with 12 bases between. The CDR3 spells CASSHIAPDTQYF. The CDR3 bases are TGCGCCAGCAGCCATATAGCTCCGGATACGCAGTATTTT. Full variable domain (missing parts from reference TRBV5-1 and TRBJ2-3): KAGVTQTPRYLIKTRGQQVTLSCSPISGHRSVSWYQQTPGQGLQFLFEYFSETQRNKGNFPGRFSGRQFSNSRSEMNVSTLELGDSALYLCASSHIAPDTQYFGPGTRLTVL.

The chain has TRBV6-5 and TRBJ2-7; D is uncertain. The CDR3 consists of 16 residues. Trimming left V 0 bases short and J 0 bases short, with 12 bases between. From germline, CDR1 is MNHEY and CDR2 SVGAGI. CDR3: CASSYSRLEVSYEQYF. The CDR3 DNA follows: TGTGCCAGCAGTTACTCGAGGTTGGAAGTCTCCTACGAGCAGTACTTC.

This clonotype appeared a few times. The rearrangement uses TRBV28 and TRBJ2-4; 7 nucleotides agree with TRBD1. With the DNA end fitting TRBJ2-5 better, the J assignment may be wrong. The CDR3 runs to 15 residues. Germline loops: CDR1 MDHEN, CDR2 SYDVKM. The CDR3 DNA follows: TGTGCCAGCAGTCCCCGTCTGACAGGGTTTGAGACCCAGTACTTC. Translated, it gives CASSPRLTGFETQYF.

The V gene is TRBV5-6, the J gene TRBJ1-2; D is possibly TRBD1 (5 bases). This CDR3 region has 13 residues. From germline, CDR1 is SGHDT and CDR2 YYEEEE. V was cut by 0 bases and J by 7 bases, with 10 bases left in between. Here the CDR3 DNA reads TGTGCCAGCAGCTTGGTCAGGGATGGTGGCTACACCTTC. Encoded protein: CASSLVRDGGYTF. The full variable domain, with the rest looked up from reference TRBV5-6 and TRBJ1-2, is DAGVTQSPTHLIKTRGQQVTLRCSPKSGHDTVSWYQQALGQGPQFIFQYYEEEERQRGNFPDRFSGHQFPNYSSELNVNALLLGDSALYLCASSLVRDGGYTFGSGTRLTVV.